These T cell receptor beta chains were read from a single sample in a study of T cells in Graves' hyperthyroidism and ophthalmopathy. TCRdb analysed the multiplex PCR reads with MiXCR anew, one entry per CDR3 protein. The table records nearly 600,000 distinct CDR3 sequences, 11% to 15% of them present only once. The material sequenced was blood. The origin of the receptors is a woman in her twenties or thirties with Graves' hyperthyroidism that later progressed to Graves' ophthalmopathy. Both conserved end residues are part of each CDR3. A D gene is named only where the DNA matches it firmly. Clone sizes are given selectively: once, few, many, or a class where the clone is expanded.

cdr3_length j_call v_call clone_size d_call cdr3_nt cdr3_aa
18 TRBJ2-7 TRBV5-5 NA TRBD2 TGTGCCAGCAGCTTCCCCTTGACGGGGCGGGAGATTCCCTACGAGCAGTACTTC CASSFPLTGREIPYEQYF
12 TRBJ2-1 TRBV29-1 many TRBD2 TGCAGTGCGGGAGAGGGGCACAATGAGCAGTTCTTC CSAGEGHNEQFF
17 TRBJ2-7 TRBV4-2 NA TRBD2 TGTGCCAGCAGCCAGGTGGCTGGCGGGAGGGACCCCTACGAGCAGTACTTC CASSQVAGGRDPYEQYF
14 TRBJ1-3 TRBV10-3 few NA TGTGCCATCAGGAGGGAGGTCTCTGGAAACACCATATATTTT CAIRREVSGNTIYF
16 TRBJ2-5 TRBV7-9 many TRBD2 TGTGCCAGCAGCTTCGGTTCCGGGGGGTACCAAGAGACCCAGTACTTC CASSFGSGGYQETQYF
14 TRBJ2-3 TRBV30 many TRBD2 TGTGCCGCAACCTTAGCGGGGAGCACAGATACGCAGTATTTT CAATLAGSTDTQYF
16 TRBJ2-5 TRBV6-2/TRBV6-3 NA TRBD2 TGTGCCAGCAGCTCCCGGACTAGCGGATGGAGGGAGACCCAGTACTTC CASSSRTSGWRETQYF
11 TRBJ2-1 TRBV11-1 NA NA TGTGCCAGCAGCTTAACCCGGGAGCAGTTCTTC CASSLTREQFF
16 TRBJ2-3 TRBV12-3/TRBV12-4 many TRBD1 TGTGCCAGCAGTCCCAGACAGGGCCCTACGAGGGATACGCAGTATTTT CASSPRQGPTRDTQYF
12 TRBJ1-5 TRBV30 few NA TGTGCCGCGCAGGTTAGCAATCAGCCCCAGCATTTT CAAQVSNQPQHF